The present T cell receptor beta chain was sequenced within a study of CD8+ T cells in alopecia areata. General study findings and limits: Tofacitinib yielded significantly lower scalp clonality and fewer expanded CD8+ clones among the top 100. More clonal than normal scalp was lesional scalp, particularly alopecia totalis/universalis. Uncertain still, given a single nonresponder, is whether baseline CD8+ expansion links to response.

Reverse transcription of extracted RNA yielded cDNA, which provided the sequencing template. Data came from immunoSEQ multiplex PCR; TCRdb stores just in-frame clones and leaves some out. The data contain around 99,000 clones, 84% of them seen just once; the ten biggest clones take up over 20%. A word on this clone: The antigen remains undetermined.

Regarding treatment: oral pan-JAK inhibitor, 5-10 mg twice daily. The investigators collected lesional scalp punch biopsies and peripheral blood from alopecia areata patients. Specimen: CD8+ T cells sorted from blood, collected at week 24, from a patient treated with tofacitinib. This TCR derives from a human donor with alopecia areata.

Here the CDR3 reads CASSLAGGSGLALKTQYF. CDR3 in DNA: TGTGCCAGCAGCTTAGCTGGGGGCAGTGGCCTAGCGTTGAAGACCCAGTACTTC. The genes are TRBV7-8 and TRBJ2-5, with D perhaps given as TRBD1 or TRBD2 (6 bases each). The CDR3 covers 18 residues. Trimming took 0 bases from V and 6 from J, leaving 23 bases between them. Per germline, CDR1 SGHVS and CDR2 FQNEAQ.